Listed below are T cell receptor beta chains from one sample, sequenced in a study of blood T cell repertoires in COVID-19. The data were produced by immunoSEQ multiplex PCR, yet TCRdb's version contains in-frame clones alone and is incomplete. The table has under 200,000 clones, over 80% seen once. The source material was PBMCs or T cells enriched from blood (not recorded which). The receptors here all came from a woman aged 45-65 years who had recovered from COVID-19. The CDR3 runs from the conserved cysteine through the conserved F or W. A D gene is named only where the DNA matches it firmly. Size tells how often a clone was seen (once, few, many) or the class of an expanded clone, and some rows leave it out.

abundance	d_gene	v_gene	j_gene	CDR3aa	CDR3nt
-	-	TRBV29-1	TRBJ1-1	CSVATNYEAFF	TGCAGCGTGGCAACTAATTATGAAGCTTTCTTT
-	TRBD2	TRBV30	TRBJ2-1	CAWSVRGGYAEQFF	TGTGCCTGGAGTGTCCGGGGGGGCTATGCTGAGCAGTTCTTC
-	-	TRBV5-4	TRBJ1-1	CASSLTVGDTEAFF	TGTGCCAGCAGCCTAACAGTAGGGGACACTGAAGCTTTCTTT
-	-	TRBV5-1	TRBJ1-1	CASSFVGAGTEAFF	TGCGCCAGCAGCTTTGTGGGCGCGGGAACTGAAGCTTTCTTT
-	-	TRBV19	TRBJ1-5	CASSTPGGNQPQHF	TGTGCCAGTAGTACCCCAGGGGGCAATCAGCCCCAGCATTTT
-	TRBD2	TRBV3-1/TRBV3-2	TRBJ2-3	CASSQGPTSGRPGDTQYF	TGTGCCAGCAGCCAAGGCCCGACTAGCGGGAGACCTGGAGATACGCAGTATTTT
-	-	TRBV28	TRBJ1-2	CASSRFGGAYTF	TGTGCCAGCAGCCGATTTGGGGGCGCCTACACCTTC
few	TRBD1	TRBV6-2/TRBV6-3	TRBJ1-2	CASSRTGTGDGYTF	TGTGCCAGCAGTCGAACCGGGACAGGCGACGGCTACACCTTC
-	-	TRBV5-4	TRBJ2-3	CASSLTPRTDTQYF	TGTGCCAGCAGCTTGACCCCGCGGACAGATACGCAGTATTTT
-	TRBD1	TRBV30	TRBJ2-2	CAWSRTGASNTGELFF	TGTGCCTGGAGTCGAACAGGGGCGTCGAACACCGGGGAGCTGTTTTTT
-	-	TRBV5-6	TRBJ1-3	CASSLAGSGNTIYF	TGTGCCAGCAGCTTGGCAGGCTCTGGAAACACCATATATTTT
-	TRBD2	TRBV3-1/TRBV3-2	TRBJ2-5	CASSQRFPSGGWVETQYF	TGTGCCAGCAGCCAGCGGTTTCCTAGCGGGGGATGGGTAGAGACCCAGTACTTC
-	TRBD2	TRBV5-1	TRBJ2-5	CASSLVGLAGETQYF	TGCGCCAGCAGCTTGGTTGGACTAGCGGGGGAGACCCAGTACTTC
-	TRBD1	TRBV11-2	TRBJ2-5	CASSARVTGEETQYF	TGTGCCAGCAGCGCACGGGTGACAGGGGAAGAGACCCAGTACTTC
-	TRBD2	TRBV7-8	TRBJ2-1	CASSPSVAGGEQFF	TGTGCCAGCAGCCCGTCCGTAGCGGGAGGGGAGCAGTTCTTC
-	-	TRBV27	TRBJ1-2	CASSFAGNGYTF	TGTGCCAGCAGTTTTGCAGGGAATGGCTACACCTTC
-	-	TRBV5-1	TRBJ1-3	CASSLGQAAEGLYF	TGCGCCAGCAGCTTGGGGCAGGCCGCGGAGGGTCTCTATTTT
-	TRBD1	TRBV7-9	TRBJ2-2	CASSLVFGQGVPNTGELFF	TGTGCCAGCAGCTTAGTATTTGGGCAGGGGGTCCCGAACACCGGGGAGCTGTTTTTT
-	-	TRBV5-1	TRBJ1-3	CASSSYGSGNTIYF	TGCGCCAGCAGCTCATACGGCTCTGGAAACACCATATATTTT
-	-	TRBV5-1	TRBJ1-4	CASSPPGSEKLFF	TGCGCCAGCAGCCCTCCCGGGAGTGAAAAACTGTTTTTT
-	TRBD1	TRBV30	TRBJ2-3	CAWRTGGAGTDTQYF	TGTGCCTGGAGAACAGGGGGCGCGGGCACAGATACGCAGTATTTT
-	-	TRBV19	TRBJ1-5	CASMSTPYSNQPQHF	TGTGCCAGTATGTCGACACCATATAGCAATCAGCCCCAGCATTTT
-	TRBD1	TRBV28	TRBJ1-5	CASTFVRGSNQPQHF	TGTGCCAGCACCTTCGTCAGGGGGAGCAATCAGCCCCAGCATTTT
-	-	TRBV19	TRBJ1-5	CASSILLLNNQPQHF	TGTGCCAGTAGTATCCTTCTGCTAAACAATCAGCCCCAGCATTTT
-	-	TRBV18	TRBJ1-4	CASSREGRGSEKLFF	TGTGCCAGCTCACGCGAGGGCAGGGGAAGTGAAAAACTGTTTTTT
few	-	TRBV18	TRBJ1-6	CASSPGAADSPLHF	TGTGCCAGCTCACCAGGGGCGGCAGATTCACCCCTCCACTTT
-	TRBD2	TRBV30	TRBJ2-4	CACTSGGGIIQYF	TGTGCCTGTACCAGCGGGGGCGGCATCATTCAGTACTTC
few	-	TRBV5-1	TRBJ2-5	CASSLEQGNFQTQYF	TGCGCCAGCAGCTTAGAGCAGGGGAATTTTCAGACCCAGTACTTC
-	TRBD2	TRBV28	TRBJ2-5	CAILAGAGRETQYF	TGTGCCATACTAGCGGGAGCGGGGCGAGAGACCCAGTACTTC
-	-	TRBV7-2	TRBJ1-2	CASSPRGGALPYGYTF	TGTGCCAGCAGCCCCCGGGGGGGGGCCCTTCCTTATGGCTACACCTTC
-	-	TRBV25-1	TRBJ2-4	CASGLGAKNIQYF	TGTGCCAGCGGACTTGGGGCCAAAAACATTCAGTACTTC